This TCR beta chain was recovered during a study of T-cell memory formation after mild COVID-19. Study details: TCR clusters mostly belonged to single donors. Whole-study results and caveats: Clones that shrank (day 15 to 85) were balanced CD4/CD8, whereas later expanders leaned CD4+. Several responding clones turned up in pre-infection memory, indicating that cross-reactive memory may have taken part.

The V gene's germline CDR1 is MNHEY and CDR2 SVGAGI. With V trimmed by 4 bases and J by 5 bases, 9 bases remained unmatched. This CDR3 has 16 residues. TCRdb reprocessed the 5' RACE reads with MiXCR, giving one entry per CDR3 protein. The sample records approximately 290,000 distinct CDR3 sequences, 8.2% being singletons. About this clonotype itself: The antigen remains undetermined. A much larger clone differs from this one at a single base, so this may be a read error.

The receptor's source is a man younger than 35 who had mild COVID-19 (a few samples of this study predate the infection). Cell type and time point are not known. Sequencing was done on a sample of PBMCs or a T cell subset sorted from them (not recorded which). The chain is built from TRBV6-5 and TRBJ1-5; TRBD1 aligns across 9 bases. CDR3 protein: CASSLGQGRYYQPQHF. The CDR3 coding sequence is TGTGCCAGCAGTTTAGGACAGGGGAGATATTATCAGCCCCAGCATTTT.